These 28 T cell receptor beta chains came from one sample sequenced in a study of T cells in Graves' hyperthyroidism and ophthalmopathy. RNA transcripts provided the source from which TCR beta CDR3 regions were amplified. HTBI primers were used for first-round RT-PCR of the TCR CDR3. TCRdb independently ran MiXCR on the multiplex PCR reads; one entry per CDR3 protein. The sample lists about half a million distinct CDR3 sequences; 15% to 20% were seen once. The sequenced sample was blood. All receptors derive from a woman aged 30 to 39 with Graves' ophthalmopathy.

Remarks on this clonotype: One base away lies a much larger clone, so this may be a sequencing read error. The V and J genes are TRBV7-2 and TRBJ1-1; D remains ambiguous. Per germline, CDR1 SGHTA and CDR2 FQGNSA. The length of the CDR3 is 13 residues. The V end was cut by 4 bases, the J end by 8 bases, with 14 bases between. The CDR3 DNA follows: TGTGCCAGCAGCTGGAGGTTCGGAACAGAAGCTTTCTTT. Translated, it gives CASSWRFGTEAFF.

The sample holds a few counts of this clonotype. CDR3 sequence (DNA): TGCAGCGCTGGGATAAACACCGGGGAGCTGTTTTTT. Amino acid sequence: CSAGINTGELFF. The chain is built from TRBV29-1 and TRBJ2-2; unclear D gene. The length of the CDR3 is 12 residues. Germline V gene data show CDR1 as SQVTM and CDR2 as ANQGSEA. The V end was cut by 7 bases, the J end by 2 bases, with 8 bases between.

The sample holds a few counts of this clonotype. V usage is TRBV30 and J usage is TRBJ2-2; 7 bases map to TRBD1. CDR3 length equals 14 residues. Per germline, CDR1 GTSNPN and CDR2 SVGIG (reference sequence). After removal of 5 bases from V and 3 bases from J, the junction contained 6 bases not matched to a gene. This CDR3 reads CAWQGGAYTGELFF. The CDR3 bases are TGTGCCTGGCAAGGGGGCGCATACACCGGGGAGCTGTTTTTT.

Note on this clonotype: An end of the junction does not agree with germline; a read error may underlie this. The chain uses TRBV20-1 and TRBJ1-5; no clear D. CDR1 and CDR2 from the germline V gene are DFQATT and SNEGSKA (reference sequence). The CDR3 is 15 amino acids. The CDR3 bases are TGCGGTGCTCGGACCGGGCCCACTGGCAATCAGCCCCAGCATTTT. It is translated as CGARTGPTGNQPQHF.

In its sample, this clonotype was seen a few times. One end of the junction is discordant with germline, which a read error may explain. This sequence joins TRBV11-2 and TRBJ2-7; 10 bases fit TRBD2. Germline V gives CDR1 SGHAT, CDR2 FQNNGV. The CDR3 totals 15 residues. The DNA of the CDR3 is TGTGCCGGCAGCTTAGCTCTAGCGGGAGTGTACGAGCAGTACTTC. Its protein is CAGSLALAGVYEQYF.

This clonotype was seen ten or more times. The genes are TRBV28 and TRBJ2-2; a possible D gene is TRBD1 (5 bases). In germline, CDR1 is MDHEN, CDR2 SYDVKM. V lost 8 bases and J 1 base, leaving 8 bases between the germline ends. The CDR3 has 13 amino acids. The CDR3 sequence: CASVQENTGELFF. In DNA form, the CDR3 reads TGTGCCAGCGTACAGGAGAACACCGGGGAGCTGTTTTTT.

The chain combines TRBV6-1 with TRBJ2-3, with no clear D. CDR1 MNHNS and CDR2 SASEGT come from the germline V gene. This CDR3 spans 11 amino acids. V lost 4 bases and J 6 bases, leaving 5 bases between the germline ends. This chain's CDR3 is CASSVVDTQYF. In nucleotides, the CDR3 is TGTGCCAGCAGTGTTGTGGATACGCAGTATTTT.

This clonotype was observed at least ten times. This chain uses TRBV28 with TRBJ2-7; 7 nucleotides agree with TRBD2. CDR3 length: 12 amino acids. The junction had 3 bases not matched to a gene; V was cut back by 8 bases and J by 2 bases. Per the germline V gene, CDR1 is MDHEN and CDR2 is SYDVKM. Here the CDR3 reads CASGGVPYEQYF. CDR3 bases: TGTGCCAGCGGGGGGGTTCCCTACGAGCAGTACTTC. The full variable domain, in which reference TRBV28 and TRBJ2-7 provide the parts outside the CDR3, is DVKVTQSSRYLVKRTGEKVFLECVQDMDHENMFWYRQDPGLGLRLIYFSYDVKMKEKGDIPEGYSVSREKKERFSLILESASTNQTSMYLCASGGVPYEQYFGPGTRLTVT.

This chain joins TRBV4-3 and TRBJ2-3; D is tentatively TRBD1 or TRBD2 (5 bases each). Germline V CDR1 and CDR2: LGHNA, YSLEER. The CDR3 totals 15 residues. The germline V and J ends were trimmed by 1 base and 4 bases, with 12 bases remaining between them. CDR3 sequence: CASSQGWGFSDTQYF. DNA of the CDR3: TGCGCCAGCAGCCAAGGGTGGGGGTTTTCAGATACGCAGTATTTT.

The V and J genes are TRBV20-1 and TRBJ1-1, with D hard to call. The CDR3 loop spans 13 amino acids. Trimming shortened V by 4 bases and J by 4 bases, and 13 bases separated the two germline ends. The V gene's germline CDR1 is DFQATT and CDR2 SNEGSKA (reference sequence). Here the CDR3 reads CSAMPGWGTEAFF. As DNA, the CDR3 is TGCAGTGCTATGCCCGGGTGGGGCACTGAAGCTTTCTTT.

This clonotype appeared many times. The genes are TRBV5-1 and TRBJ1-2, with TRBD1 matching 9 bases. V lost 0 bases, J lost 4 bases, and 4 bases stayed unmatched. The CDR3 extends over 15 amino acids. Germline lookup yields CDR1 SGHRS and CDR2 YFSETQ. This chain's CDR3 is CASSLGQGEIYGYTF. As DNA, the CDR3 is TGCGCCAGCAGCTTGGGACAGGGGGAGATCTATGGCTACACCTTC.

This CDR3 is CASSFLPIGGELFF. CDR3 coding DNA: TGTGCCAGCAGCTTTCTCCCTATCGGGGGGGAGCTGTTTTTT. This chain joins TRBV5-5 and TRBJ2-2; D unresolved. CDR3 length: 14 residues. Germline assignment: CDR1 SGHKS and CDR2 YYEKEE (reference sequence). V was clipped by 2 bases and J by 8 bases, with 13 bases between them. Looking up the rest from reference TRBV5-5 and TRBJ2-2 gives the full variable domain: DAGVTQSPTHLIKTRGQQVTLRCSPISGHKSVSWYQQVLGQGPQFIFQYYEKEERGRGNFPDRFSARQFPNYSSELNVNALLLGDSALYLCASSFLPIGGELFFGEGSRLTVL.

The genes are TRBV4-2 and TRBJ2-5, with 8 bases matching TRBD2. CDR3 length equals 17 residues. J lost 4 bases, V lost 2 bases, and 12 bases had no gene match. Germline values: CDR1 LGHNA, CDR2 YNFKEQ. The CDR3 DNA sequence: TGTGCCAGCAGCCAAATGGACGGCGGGGGGTTTGGAGAGACCCAGTACTTC. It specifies CASSQMDGGGFGETQYF.

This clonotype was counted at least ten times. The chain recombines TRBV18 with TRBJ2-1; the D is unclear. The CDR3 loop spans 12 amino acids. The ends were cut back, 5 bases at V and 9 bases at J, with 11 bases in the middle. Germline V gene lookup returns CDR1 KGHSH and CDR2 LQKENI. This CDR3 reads CASSDTTSEQFF. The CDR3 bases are TGTGCCAGCTCAGACACTACGAGTGAGCAGTTCTTC.

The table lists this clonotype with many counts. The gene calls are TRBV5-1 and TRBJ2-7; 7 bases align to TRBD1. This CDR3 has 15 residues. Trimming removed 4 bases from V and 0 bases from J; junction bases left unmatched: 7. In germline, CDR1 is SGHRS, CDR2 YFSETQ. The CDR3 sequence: CASSPSTGSSYEQYF. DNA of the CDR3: TGCGCCAGCAGCCCTTCGACAGGGAGCTCCTACGAGCAGTACTTC.

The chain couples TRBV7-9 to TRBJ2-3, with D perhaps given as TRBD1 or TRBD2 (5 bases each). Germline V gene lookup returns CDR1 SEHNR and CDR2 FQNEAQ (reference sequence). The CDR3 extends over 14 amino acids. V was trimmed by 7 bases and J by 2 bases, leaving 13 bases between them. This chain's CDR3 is CASTDGGYTDTQYF. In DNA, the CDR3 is TGTGCCAGCACCGATGGGGGATACACAGATACGCAGTATTTT.

DNA of the CDR3: TGTGCCAGCAGCCAAGATAGGTTCCTAGCGGGAGGGCCGGGAGAGACCCAGTACTTC. The encoded protein is CASSQDRFLAGGPGETQYF. The chain has TRBV3-1 and TRBJ2-5, with TRBD2 identical over 12 bases. The germline V gene encodes CDR1 LGHDT and CDR2 YNNKEL (reference sequence). The CDR3 covers 19 residues. V shed 0 bases and J 4 bases; nucleotides not matched to a gene: 12.

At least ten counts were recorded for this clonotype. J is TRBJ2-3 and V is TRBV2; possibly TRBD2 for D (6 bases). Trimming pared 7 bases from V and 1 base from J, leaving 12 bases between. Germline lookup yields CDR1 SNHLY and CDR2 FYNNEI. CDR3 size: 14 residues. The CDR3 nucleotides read TGTGCCAGCAAGGAGGGGTTGGGCACAGATACGCAGTATTTT. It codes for CASKEGLGTDTQYF.

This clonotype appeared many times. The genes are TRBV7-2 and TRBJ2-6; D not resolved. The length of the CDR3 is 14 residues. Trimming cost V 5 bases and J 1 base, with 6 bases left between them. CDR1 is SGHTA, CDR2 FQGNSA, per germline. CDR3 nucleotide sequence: TGTGCCAGCAGCACCACTTCTGGGGCCAACGTCCTGACTTTC. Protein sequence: CASSTTSGANVLTF.

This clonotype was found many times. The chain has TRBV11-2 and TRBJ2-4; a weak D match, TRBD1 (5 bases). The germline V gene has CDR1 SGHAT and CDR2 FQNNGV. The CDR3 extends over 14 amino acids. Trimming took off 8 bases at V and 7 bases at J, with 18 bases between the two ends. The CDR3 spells CASDLGAPWNIQYF. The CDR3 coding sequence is TGTGCCAGCGACCTAGGGGCTCCTTGGAACATTCAGTACTTC.

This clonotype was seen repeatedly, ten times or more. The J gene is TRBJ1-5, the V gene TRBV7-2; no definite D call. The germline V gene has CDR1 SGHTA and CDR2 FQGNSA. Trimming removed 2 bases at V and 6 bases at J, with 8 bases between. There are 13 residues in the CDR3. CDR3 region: CASSLSGRQPQHF. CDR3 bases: TGTGCCAGCAGCTTATCTGGGCGTCAGCCCCAGCATTTT. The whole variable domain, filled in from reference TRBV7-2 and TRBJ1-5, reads GAGVSQSPSNKVTEKGKDVELRCDPISGHTALYWYRQSLGQGLEFLIYFQGNSAPDKSGLPSDRFSAERTGGSVSTLTIQRTQQEDSAVYLCASSLSGRQPQHFGDGTRLSIL.

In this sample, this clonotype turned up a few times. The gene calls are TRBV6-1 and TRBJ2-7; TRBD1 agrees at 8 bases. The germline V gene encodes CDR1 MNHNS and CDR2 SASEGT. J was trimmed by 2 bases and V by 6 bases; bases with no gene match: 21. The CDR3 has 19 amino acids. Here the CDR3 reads CASRLQGGVDIFPPYEQYF. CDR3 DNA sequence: TGTGCCAGCAGGCTACAGGGGGGCGTAGACATCTTCCCCCCCTACGAGCAGTACTTC.

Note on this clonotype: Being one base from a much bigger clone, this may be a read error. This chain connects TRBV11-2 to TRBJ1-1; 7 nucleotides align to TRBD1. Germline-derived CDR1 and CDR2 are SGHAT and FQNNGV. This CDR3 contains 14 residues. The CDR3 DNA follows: TGTGTCAGCAGCCTAAGACAGGGTTGGACTGAAGCTTTCTTT. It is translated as CVSSLRQGWTEAFF.

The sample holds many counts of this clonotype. CDR3 sequence reads: CSAHPLSGAGDEKLFF. DNA of the CDR3: TGCAGTGCCCACCCTCTTAGTGGGGCAGGGGATGAAAAACTGTTTTTT. The chain joins TRBV20-1 to TRBJ1-4; D may be TRBD1 (6 bases). The CDR3 runs 16 residues. Germline lookup yields CDR1 DFQATT and CDR2 SNEGSKA (reference sequence). Deletions cut 6 bases from V and 6 bases from J, with 23 bases between.

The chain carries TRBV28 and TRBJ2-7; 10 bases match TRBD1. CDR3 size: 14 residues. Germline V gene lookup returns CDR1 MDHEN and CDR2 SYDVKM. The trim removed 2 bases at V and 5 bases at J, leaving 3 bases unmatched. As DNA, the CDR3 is TGTGCCAGCAGTTTAAGGACAGGGGGACACGAGCAGTACTTC. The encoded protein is CASSLRTGGHEQYF.

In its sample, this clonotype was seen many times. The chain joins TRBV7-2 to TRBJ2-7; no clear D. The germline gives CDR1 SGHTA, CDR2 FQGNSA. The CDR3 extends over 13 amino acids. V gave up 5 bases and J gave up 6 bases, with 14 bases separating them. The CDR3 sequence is CASSPKRVGEQYF. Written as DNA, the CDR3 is TGTGCCAGCAGCCCCAAAAGGGTAGGCGAGCAGTACTTC. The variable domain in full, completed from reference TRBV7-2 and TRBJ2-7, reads GAGVSQSPSNKVTEKGKDVELRCDPISGHTALYWYRQSLGQGLEFLIYFQGNSAPDKSGLPSDRFSAERTGGSVSTLTIQRTQQEDSAVYLCASSPKRVGEQYFGPGTRLTVT.

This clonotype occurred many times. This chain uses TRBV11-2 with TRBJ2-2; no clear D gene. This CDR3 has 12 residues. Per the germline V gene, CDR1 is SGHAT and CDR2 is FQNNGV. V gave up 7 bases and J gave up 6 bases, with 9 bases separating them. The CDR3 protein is CASIHTSGELFF. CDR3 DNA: TGTGCCAGCATCCACACCTCCGGGGAGCTGTTTTTT.

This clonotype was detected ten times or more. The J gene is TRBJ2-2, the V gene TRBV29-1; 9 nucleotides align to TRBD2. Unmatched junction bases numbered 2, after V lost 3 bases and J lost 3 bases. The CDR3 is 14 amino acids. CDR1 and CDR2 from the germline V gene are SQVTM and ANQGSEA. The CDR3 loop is CSVDGLAHTGELFF. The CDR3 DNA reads TGCAGCGTTGACGGACTAGCGCACACCGGGGAGCTGTTTTTT.